This TCR beta chain was identified during a study of blood T cell repertoires in COVID-19. Only in-frame clones appear in the TCRdb table, and some are missing; sequencing was by immunoSEQ multiplex PCR. The sample lists 82,000 or so clones, around 89% occurring once. The V and J ends lost 2 bases and 0 bases respectively, with 7 bases between them. This CDR3 has 14 residues. Germline V gene lookup returns CDR1 SNHLY and CDR2 FYNNEI. This clone was detected once. The rearrangement uses TRBV2 and TRBJ1-2, with D perhaps TRBD1 (6 bases). The sequence was collected from a woman in her fifties or sixties with acute COVID-19. The sequenced sample consisted of PBMCs or T cells enriched from blood (not recorded which). The CDR3 protein is CASSERGTNYGYTF. The CDR3 nucleotides read TGTGCCAGCAGTGAAAGGGGGACTAACTATGGCTACACCTTC. Complete variable domain (other parts from reference TRBV2 and TRBJ1-2): EPEVTQTPSHQVTQMGQEVILRCVPISNHLYFYWYRQILGQKVEFLVSFYNNEISEKSEIFDDQFSVERPDGSNFTLKIRSTKLEDSAMYFCASSERGTNYGYTFGSGTRLTVV.